A single sample is the source of the 26 T cell receptor beta chains below, sequenced in a study of identical twins. TCRdb itself ran the 5' RACE reads through MiXCR, one entry per CDR3 protein. There are 210,000 or so distinct CDR3 sequences in the sample; around 6.8% occur only once, and about 1.9% lies in the top ten. The data also belong to a second study, concerning yellow fever vaccine responses in identical twins.

The material sequenced was memory (CD45RO+) T cells sorted from blood. The receptors here all came from a young woman in good health.

This clonotype was observed many times. The rearrangement uses TRBV18 and TRBJ1-1, with D possibly being TRBD1 (5 bases). The germline V and J ends were trimmed by 3 bases and 1 base, with 12 bases remaining between them. This CDR3 is built from 15 residues. Germline V gene sequence: CDR1 KGHSH, CDR2 LQKENI. The CDR3 nucleotides read TGTGCCAGCTCACCGGGTCGAGGGGAGAACACTGAAGCTTTCTTT. Protein product: CASSPGRGENTEAFF.

This rearrangement joins TRBV10-3 to TRBJ2-1; 9 bases map to TRBD2. Germline V lookup: CDR1 ENHRY, CDR2 SYGVKD. The CDR3 is 16 residues long. V lost 2 bases, J lost 3 bases, and 5 bases stayed unmatched. DNA of the CDR3: TGTGCCATCAGTGAGCCGGAGCGGGGGGACTACAATGAGCAGTTCTTC. This gives the protein CAISEPERGDYNEQFF.

In its sample, this clonotype was seen many times. The rearrangement joins TRBV5-1 to TRBJ1-1; 8 positions agree with TRBD1. Germline CDR1 reads SGHRS; CDR2 reads YFSETQ. This CDR3 spans 13 amino acids. The J segment lost 5 bases and the V segment lost 4 bases, leaving 4 bases of the junction unmatched. CDR3 in DNA: TGCGCCAGCAGCGCGACAGGGGTGACTGAAGCTTTCTTT. This encodes CASSATGVTEAFF.

This chain links TRBV3-1 with TRBJ2-5, with D unclear. The germline V gene encodes CDR1 LGHDT and CDR2 YNNKEL (reference sequence). V was shortened by 2 bases and J by 9 bases, with 7 bases between the two germline ends. This CDR3 spans 11 amino acids. Here the CDR3 reads CASSQHKAQYF. The CDR3 DNA follows: TGTGCCAGCAGCCAACATAAGGCCCAGTACTTC.

This clonotype was observed at least ten times. The chain has TRBV20-1 and TRBJ2-7; weak D call: TRBD2 (6 bases). The CDR3 is 11 amino acids. V lost 5 bases and J 5 bases, leaving 10 bases between the germline ends. Germline-derived CDR1 and CDR2 are DFQATT and SNEGSKA (reference sequence). The CDR3 nucleotides are TGCAGTGCTCCTGCGGGAAACGAGCAGTACTTC. Its translation is CSAPAGNEQYF.

The chain uses TRBV20-1 and TRBJ1-2; no clear D gene. CDR1 and CDR2 (germline): DFQATT, SNEGSKA (reference sequence). Trimming removed 1 base at V and 4 bases at J, with 13 bases between. The CDR3 loop spans 14 amino acids. CDR3 protein: CSARGPAESYGYTF. The DNA for the CDR3 is TGCAGTGCTAGAGGGCCCGCTGAATCCTATGGCTACACCTTC.

The J gene is TRBJ2-3, the V gene TRBV4-3; D is unclear. The CDR3 runs to 16 residues. V was cut by 10 bases and J by 4 bases, with 24 bases left in between. Looked up from germline, CDR1 is LGHNA and CDR2 is YSLEER. The CDR3 sequence is CAITGIAGATSDTQYF. CDR3 DNA: TGCGCCATCACCGGAATCGCTGGAGCCACCTCAGATACGCAGTATTTT.

At least ten counts were recorded for this clonotype. The rearrangement links TRBV20-1 to TRBJ2-1, with a possible D match to TRBD2 (6 bases). This CDR3 spans 15 amino acids. The ends were cut back, 4 bases at V and 2 bases at J, with 15 bases in the middle. Per germline, CDR1 DFQATT and CDR2 SNEGSKA (reference sequence). The CDR3 sequence is CSANPLGGAYNEQFF. The CDR3 nucleotides read TGCAGTGCTAACCCTCTGGGGGGAGCCTACAATGAGCAGTTCTTC.

This clonotype was observed at least ten times. The chain carries TRBV7-9 and TRBJ1-2; D remains ambiguous. V lost 5 bases to trimming and J lost 8 bases, with 15 bases between them. CDR3 length equals 13 residues. Germline CDR1 is SEHNR and CDR2 is FQNEAQ (reference sequence). CDR3 nucleotide sequence: TGTGCCAGCAGCCCAGATGCGTCTTTGGGCTACACCTTC. Translating it yields CASSPDASLGYTF.

This clonotype was seen at least ten times. This chain connects TRBV29-1 to TRBJ1-2; D is ambiguous. The CDR3 is made up of 13 amino acids. Deletions cut 0 bases from V and 0 bases from J, with 5 bases between. The germline CDR1 and CDR2 sequences are SQVTM and ANQGSEA. The CDR3 DNA follows: TGCAGCGTTGAAGATACAACTAACTATGGCTACACCTTC. Amino acid sequence: CSVEDTTNYGYTF.

V usage is TRBV21-1 and J usage is TRBJ2-7; the table's D gene call, TRBD1, was not cross checked with the DNA. TRBV21-1 represents a pseudogene. CDR3 length: 17 amino acids. CDR3 DNA sequence: TGTGCCAGCAGCAAGTCCGCCGCAGGGGGCTGCCCCTACGAGCAGTACTTC. Encoded protein: CASSKSAAGGCPYEQYF.

CDR3 sequence reads: CASSLIPRGGYTDTQYF. The CDR3 bases are TGTGCCAGCAGCTTGATTCCGCGGGGGGGCTACACAGATACGCAGTATTTT. The V call is TRBV5-6, the J call TRBJ2-3, with 9 bases matching TRBD2. Germline values: CDR1 SGHDT, CDR2 YYEEEE. Trimming took 1 base from V and 2 from J; bases not matched to a gene: 8. The CDR3 has 17 amino acids.

This clonotype was observed a few times. The chain links TRBV4-3 to TRBJ2-7; 9 bases line up with TRBD2. CDR1 is LGHNA, CDR2 YSLEER, per germline. CDR3 length equals 15 residues. V was pared by 2 bases and J by 3 bases, with 5 bases of the junction left unmatched. This CDR3 reads CASSQRERGDYEQYF. CDR3 nucleotide sequence: TGCGCCAGCAGCCAAAGAGAGCGGGGGGACTACGAGCAGTACTTC.

This chain links TRBV27 with TRBJ2-7; weak D call: TRBD2 (6 bases). Germline values: CDR1 MNHEY, CDR2 SMNVEV (reference sequence). Trimming left V 0 bases short and J 3 bases short, with 12 bases between. CDR3 length: 15 residues. CDR3 coding DNA: TGTGCCAGCAGTTTATCTGGGGGGTCGAACTACGAGCAGTACTTC. This encodes CASSLSGGSNYEQYF.

This sequence joins TRBV20-1 and TRBJ2-3; 9 bases match TRBD2. Germline V CDR1 and CDR2: DFQATT, SNEGSKA (reference sequence). The J segment lost 4 bases and the V segment lost 5 bases, leaving 22 bases of the junction unmatched. The CDR3 contains 19 residues. CDR3 sequence (DNA): TGCAGTGCTGGCTCACCCCTCTCTAGGCGGGAGGGGCCGGCAGATACGCAGTATTTT. It specifies CSAGSPLSRREGPADTQYF.

This clonotype has a count of ten or more. V and J are TRBV6-5 and TRBJ2-3, with D possibly being TRBD1 or TRBD2 (5 bases each). The CDR3 extends over 15 amino acids. Looked up from germline, CDR1 is MNHEY and CDR2 is SVGAGI. V lost 0 bases and J 1 base, leaving 8 bases between the germline ends. The CDR3 loop reads CASSYSRGRTDTQYF. CDR3 DNA sequence: TGTGCCAGCAGTTACTCCCGGGGACGCACAGATACGCAGTATTTT.

The chain combines TRBV7-9 with TRBJ2-7, with unresolved D. Germline V gene lookup returns CDR1 SEHNR and CDR2 FQNEAQ (reference sequence). This CDR3 contains 13 residues. V lost 0 bases, J lost 5 bases, and 8 bases lay in between. The CDR3 is CASSLAEIDEQYF. CDR3 DNA: TGTGCCAGCAGCTTAGCTGAGATCGACGAGCAGTACTTC.

Notes on this clonotype: Its ends do not fully match the called genes, so a read error is possible. J is TRBJ2-3 and V is TRBV7-9; 9 bases match TRBD2. The CDR3 length is 16 residues. Germline V gives CDR1 SEHNR, CDR2 FQNEAQ (reference sequence). The CDR3 here is CASSLGLAESTDTKYF. CDR3 bases: TGTGCCAGCAGCTTAGGACTAGCGGAGAGCACAGATACGAAGTATTTT.

This chain joins TRBV5-1 and TRBJ2-5; 10 nucleotides agree with TRBD1. Trimming cost V 4 bases and J 1 base; bases outside gene matches: 7. Germline V CDR1 and CDR2: SGHRS, YFSETQ. The CDR3 contains 16 residues. CDR3 loop: CASSVADRGVQETQYF. CDR3 nucleotide sequence: TGCGCCAGCAGCGTAGCGGACAGGGGGGTCCAAGAGACCCAGTACTTC.

The chain is built from TRBV5-1 and TRBJ2-5, with 13 nucleotides matching TRBD2. Losses at the gene ends were 3 bases for V and 4 bases for J; bases not matched to a gene: 3. CDR3 length: 15 residues. Germline V gene lookup returns CDR1 SGHRS and CDR2 YFSETQ. The CDR3 DNA follows: TGCGCCAGCAGCTGGGGACTAGCGGGAACAGAGACCCAGTACTTC. This sequence encodes CASSWGLAGTETQYF.

In this sample, this clonotype turned up a few times. This chain joins TRBV7-9 and TRBJ2-1; TRBD1 is a possible D gene (6 bases). V was shortened by 5 bases and J by 5 bases, with 19 bases between the two germline ends. Germline assignment: CDR1 SEHNR and CDR2 FQNEAQ (reference sequence). The CDR3 totals 16 residues. The DNA of the CDR3 is TGTGCCAGCAGCCCCTTCTCGGGACAAGTAAACAATGAGCAGTTCTTC. The encoded protein is CASSPFSGQVNNEQFF.

This clonotype was picked up many times. The V call is TRBV6-4, the J call TRBJ1-1, with a possible D match to TRBD1 (6 bases). Trimming stripped 3 bases from V and 6 bases from J, with 14 bases between. Germline lookup yields CDR1 MRHNA and CDR2 SNTAGT. The CDR3 runs 14 residues. CDR3 sequence reads: CASSELLQGSEAFF. CDR3 DNA: TGTGCCAGCAGTGAACTCCTTCAGGGGTCTGAAGCTTTCTTT.

There are a few counts of this clonotype. CDR3 protein: CSAREWKGETYNEQFF. CDR3 in DNA: TGCAGTGCTAGAGAATGGAAAGGGGAGACCTACAATGAGCAGTTCTTC. This rearrangement joins TRBV20-1 to TRBJ2-1; D possibly matches TRBD1 or TRBD2 (5 bases each). This CDR3 has 16 residues. Germline V gene sequence: CDR1 DFQATT, CDR2 SNEGSKA (reference sequence). Trimming stripped 0 bases from V and 2 bases from J, with 14 bases between.

At least ten counts were recorded for this clonotype. The J gene is TRBJ2-1, the V gene TRBV5-1; no clear D gene. The CDR3 has 13 residues. The V and J ends lost 4 bases and 4 bases respectively, with 9 bases between them. Germline CDR1 reads SGHRS; CDR2 reads YFSETQ. Here the CDR3 DNA reads TGCGCCAGCAGCGGACGGAATTACAATGAGCAGTTCTTC. Translating gives CASSGRNYNEQFF.

The chain is built from TRBV6-1 and TRBJ1-1; 8 nucleotides match TRBD1. V shed 2 bases and J 4 bases; nucleotides not matched to a gene: 9. Looked up from germline, CDR1 is MNHNS and CDR2 is SASEGT. There are 16 residues in the CDR3. The CDR3 nucleotides are TGTGCCAGCAGTGAAAGCGATGGACAGGGATTCACTGAAGCTTTCTTT. Translation gives CASSESDGQGFTEAFF.

This clonotype was counted only a few times. The chain combines TRBV18 with TRBJ2-1, with unresolved D. There are 14 residues in the CDR3. CDR1 is KGHSH and CDR2 is LQKENI in the germline V gene. V was clipped by 2 bases and J by 4 bases, with 9 bases between them. The CDR3, as DNA: TGTGCCAGCTCACCAGCGGTGCAATACAATGAGCAGTTCTTC. Encoded protein: CASSPAVQYNEQFF. The entire variable domain, with the rest obtained from reference TRBV18 and TRBJ2-1, is as follows: NAGVMQNPRHLVRRRGQEARLRCSPMKGHSHVYWYRQLPEEGLKFMVYLQKENIIDESGMPKERFSAEFPKEGPSILRIQQVVRGDSAAYFCASSPAVQYNEQFFGPGTRLTVL.